What follows is one TCR beta chain and its context. This specimen comes from a study of blood T cell repertoires in COVID-19. Overall study context: COVID-19 samples from acute and convalescent phases originated in the United States, Italy and Spain. The analysed material was cDNA or gDNA that came from T cells, B-cell-depleted T cells, or PBMCs.

The CDR3 totals 14 residues. The junction had 8 bases not matched to a gene; V was cut back by 3 bases and J by 8 bases. CDR1 is SGHVS and CDR2 is FQNEAQ in the germline V gene. Authors' analysis steps: Reference gene primer amplification gave nucleated cell count estimates. Produced via immunoSEQ multiplex PCR; TCRdb's table is partial and in-frame only. The V and J calls and the clone size are those of that table, but D and trimming were determined from the DNA. The sample holds about 69,000 clones, 85% seen once. The receptor was isolated from a man older than 75 with acute or convalescent COVID-19. The sample taken for sequencing was peripheral blood. The genes are TRBV7-8 and TRBJ1-2; 8 nucleotides align to TRBD1. The CDR3 sequence is CASSLDRASYGYTF. In DNA, the CDR3 is TGTGCCAGCAGCTTGGACAGGGCTTCTTACGGCTACACCTTC.